A selection of T cell receptor beta chains follows, all from one sample in a study of shared clonotypes between healthy human individuals. This table comes from immunoSEQ multiplex PCR, and its TCRdb copy is limited to in-frame clones, with some not included. The sample lists under 2,500,000 clones; approximately 94% were seen once. Specimen: naive CD4+ T cells sorted from blood. The source is a man between 18 and 35 years old in good health. Each CDR3 is given with its conserved first and last residue.

v_call cdr3_aa
TRBV5-4 CASSSPPGQLDSPLHF
TRBV5-1 CASSLRGDEQYF
TRBV29-1 CSAGQGNYGYTF
TRBV28 CASSSRQGPNEKLFF
TRBV5-4 CASSPPGIITDTQYF
TRBV5-5 CASSKTGMWGYTF
TRBV29-1 CSVEVGDYGYTF
TRBV28 CASSPSRGNNEQYF
TRBV7-2 CASSPPGAGELFF
TRBV5-1 CASSLTGDGNQPQHF
TRBV4-3 CASSQDMRGGGEKLFF
TRBV5-1 CASSSLLAGVIDTQYF
TRBV19 CASSIGKGVDTEAFF
TRBV7-2 CASSLVVLTSTDTQYF
TRBV9 CASSVVSGENTEAFF